This is a list of T cell receptor beta chains from one sample in a study of control samples from healthy donors and cancer patients. Generated by immunoSEQ multiplex PCR, the TCRdb table keeps only in-frame clones and is missing some. This table holds more than 100,000 clones, roughly 90% found once. Sequencing was carried out using blood. These receptors were obtained from a man between 18 and 29 years old in good health. Each CDR3 is given with its conserved first and last residue. The order of the fields is clone size, V gene, D gene, J gene, CDR3 length, CDR3 protein, CDR3 DNA. D genes are given only for firm matches. Only part of the rows carry a size: once, few, many, or a class if the clone is expanded.

clone_size: .; v_call: TRBV7-6; d_call: TRBD1; j_call: TRBJ2-1; cdr3_length: 15; cdr3_aa: CASSFWGQGGNEQFF; cdr3_nt: TGTGCCAGCAGCTTTTGGGGACAGGGGGGCAATGAGCAGTTCTTC
clone_size: .; v_call: TRBV18; d_call: .; j_call: TRBJ1-6; cdr3_length: 16; cdr3_aa: CASSPYAHSFNSPLHF; cdr3_nt: TGTGCCAGCTCACCTTACGCGCACAGCTTTAATTCACCCCTCCACTTT
clone_size: .; v_call: TRBV18; d_call: .; j_call: TRBJ1-5; cdr3_length: 13; cdr3_aa: CASSREGNQPQHF; cdr3_nt: TGTGCCAGCTCACGGGAAGGCAATCAGCCCCAGCATTTT
clone_size: .; v_call: TRBV6-5; d_call: TRBD1; j_call: TRBJ2-1; cdr3_length: 15; cdr3_aa: CASSRTGGSIYEQFF; cdr3_nt: TGTGCCAGCAGTAGAACAGGGGGTTCGATATATGAGCAGTTCTTC
clone_size: few; v_call: TRBV19; d_call: .; j_call: TRBJ1-2; cdr3_length: 18; cdr3_aa: CASRPPDAAPKFYYGYTF; cdr3_nt: TGTGCCAGTAGACCCCCGGACGCGGCCCCTAAATTCTACTATGGCTACACCTTC
clone_size: .; v_call: TRBV11-2; d_call: .; j_call: TRBJ1-1; cdr3_length: 15; cdr3_aa: CASSLRGSTNTEAFF; cdr3_nt: TGTGCCAGCAGCTTACGGGGAAGTACAAACACTGAAGCTTTCTTT
clone_size: .; v_call: TRBV6-5; d_call: .; j_call: TRBJ1-6; cdr3_length: 14; cdr3_aa: CASSHRQGGSPLHF; cdr3_nt: TGTGCCAGCAGCCACCGCCAGGGCGGGTCACCCCTCCACTTT
clone_size: .; v_call: TRBV25-1; d_call: .; j_call: TRBJ1-1; cdr3_length: 15; cdr3_aa: CASSERGSMNTEAFF; cdr3_nt: TGTGCCAGCAGTGAGAGGGGGTCCATGAACACTGAAGCTTTCTTT
clone_size: .; v_call: TRBV20-1; d_call: .; j_call: TRBJ1-1; cdr3_length: 11; cdr3_aa: CSAREDTEAFF; cdr3_nt: TGCAGTGCTCGCGAAGACACTGAAGCTTTCTTT
clone_size: .; v_call: TRBV10-2; d_call: .; j_call: TRBJ1-2; cdr3_length: 12; cdr3_aa: CASSDENYGYTF; cdr3_nt: TGCGCCAGCAGTGACGAGAACTATGGCTACACCTTC
clone_size: .; v_call: TRBV7-3; d_call: TRBD1; j_call: TRBJ2-2; cdr3_length: 16; cdr3_aa: CASSLSTGGSTGELFF; cdr3_nt: TGTGCCAGCAGCTTATCGACAGGGGGCAGCACCGGGGAGCTGTTTTTT
clone_size: .; v_call: TRBV7-2; d_call: TRBD1; j_call: TRBJ1-5; cdr3_length: 15; cdr3_aa: CASSKDRGNWQPQHF; cdr3_nt: TGTGCCAGCAGCAAGGACAGGGGAAATTGGCAGCCCCAGCATTTT
clone_size: .; v_call: TRBV30; d_call: .; j_call: TRBJ2-7; cdr3_length: 14; cdr3_aa: CAWSVSGGLDEQYF; cdr3_nt: TGTGCCTGGAGTGTATCTGGGGGTCTCGACGAGCAGTACTTC
clone_size: .; v_call: TRBV6-1; d_call: TRBD1; j_call: TRBJ2-3; cdr3_length: 15; cdr3_aa: CASSEMGQGWDTQYF; cdr3_nt: TGTGCCAGCAGTGAAATGGGACAGGGGTGGGATACGCAGTATTTT
clone_size: few; v_call: TRBV3-1/TRBV3-2; d_call: TRBD2; j_call: TRBJ2-1; cdr3_length: 15; cdr3_aa: CASSVRAGGQSEQFF; cdr3_nt: TGTGCCAGCAGCGTACGAGCGGGGGGCCAAAGTGAGCAGTTCTTC
clone_size: .; v_call: TRBV4-1; d_call: TRBD1; j_call: TRBJ1-1; cdr3_length: 14; cdr3_aa: CASSDRVGNTEAFF; cdr3_nt: TGCGCCAGCTCGGACAGGGTTGGGAACACTGAAGCTTTCTTT
clone_size: .; v_call: TRBV5-1; d_call: .; j_call: TRBJ1-5; cdr3_length: 15; cdr3_aa: CASSPTGNSNQPQHF; cdr3_nt: TGCGCCAGCAGCCCTACAGGTAATAGCAATCAGCCCCAGCATTTT
clone_size: few; v_call: TRBV2; d_call: .; j_call: TRBJ1-1; cdr3_length: 13; cdr3_aa: CASSEVENTEAFF; cdr3_nt: TGTGCCAGCAGTGAAGTGGAGAACACTGAAGCTTTCTTT
clone_size: .; v_call: TRBV30; d_call: .; j_call: TRBJ2-5; cdr3_length: 15; cdr3_aa: CAADLTGGQQETQYF; cdr3_nt: TGTGCCGCAGACTTAACGGGCGGGCAGCAAGAGACCCAGTACTTC
clone_size: .; v_call: TRBV11-2; d_call: TRBD1; j_call: TRBJ1-1; cdr3_length: 14; cdr3_aa: CASRKGQGDAEAFF; cdr3_nt: TGTGCCAGCAGAAAGGGACAGGGAGACGCTGAAGCTTTCTTT
clone_size: .; v_call: TRBV5-4; d_call: .; j_call: TRBJ2-7; cdr3_length: 12; cdr3_aa: CASSLTGNEQYF; cdr3_nt: TGTGCCAGCAGCTTGACAGGGAACGAGCAGTACTTC
clone_size: .; v_call: TRBV11-3; d_call: .; j_call: TRBJ1-3; cdr3_length: 13; cdr3_aa: CASSLDPGNTIYF; cdr3_nt: TGTGCCAGCAGCTTAGATCCGGGGAACACCATATATTTT
clone_size: .; v_call: TRBV10-3; d_call: .; j_call: TRBJ1-1; cdr3_length: 14; cdr3_aa: CAITLDKLNTEAFF; cdr3_nt: TGTGCCATCACCTTGGACAAACTTAACACTGAAGCTTTCTTT
clone_size: .; v_call: TRBV27; d_call: TRBD1; j_call: TRBJ2-1; cdr3_length: 12; cdr3_aa: CASRGTGTEQFF; cdr3_nt: TGTGCCAGCAGGGGGACAGGGACCGAGCAGTTCTTC
clone_size: .; v_call: TRBV5-6; d_call: .; j_call: TRBJ2-5; cdr3_length: 14; cdr3_aa: CASSLGYSKETQYF; cdr3_nt: TGTGCCAGCAGCTTGGGGTACTCAAAAGAGACCCAGTACTTC
clone_size: .; v_call: TRBV6-4; d_call: .; j_call: TRBJ1-1; cdr3_length: 13; cdr3_aa: CASSDRDNTEAFF; cdr3_nt: TGTGCCAGCAGTGACCGGGACAACACTGAAGCTTTCTTT
clone_size: .; v_call: TRBV20-1; d_call: .; j_call: TRBJ1-2; cdr3_length: 11; cdr3_aa: CSARDNYGYTF; cdr3_nt: TGCAGTGCTAGAGACAACTATGGCTACACCTTC
clone_size: .; v_call: TRBV2; d_call: .; j_call: TRBJ2-1; cdr3_length: 12; cdr3_aa: CASSPQGNEQFF; cdr3_nt: TGTGCCAGCAGTCCCCAGGGGAATGAGCAGTTCTTC
clone_size: once; v_call: TRBV5-1; d_call: TRBD1; j_call: TRBJ1-4; cdr3_length: 13; cdr3_aa: CASGQGSNEKLFF; cdr3_nt: TGCGCCAGCGGACAGGGTAGTAATGAAAAACTGTTTTTT
clone_size: .; v_call: TRBV11-1; d_call: TRBD2; j_call: TRBJ2-4; cdr3_length: 16; cdr3_aa: CASSPRTSGGENIQYF; cdr3_nt: TGTGCCAGCAGCCCCAGGACTAGCGGGGGGGAAAACATTCAGTACTTC
clone_size: .; v_call: TRBV10-3; d_call: .; j_call: TRBJ1-1; cdr3_length: 19; cdr3_aa: CAISESSWQRGRKDTEAFF; cdr3_nt: TGTGCCATCAGTGAGTCTAGTTGGCAGAGGGGTCGAAAGGACACTGAAGCTTTCTTT
clone_size: .; v_call: TRBV5-6; d_call: TRBD1; j_call: TRBJ1-4; cdr3_length: 15; cdr3_aa: CASSPVGQGREKLFF; cdr3_nt: TGTGCCAGCAGCCCGGTGGGACAGGGGAGGGAAAAACTGTTTTTT
clone_size: .; v_call: TRBV6-5; d_call: .; j_call: TRBJ1-5; cdr3_length: 16; cdr3_aa: CASSYSVPGSNQPQHF; cdr3_nt: TGTGCCAGCAGTTACTCAGTCCCCGGGAGCAATCAGCCCCAGCATTTT
clone_size: .; v_call: TRBV14; d_call: .; j_call: TRBJ2-6; cdr3_length: 14; cdr3_aa: CASSGFSGANVLTF; cdr3_nt: TGTGCCAGCAGTGGGTTCTCTGGGGCCAACGTCCTGACTTTC
clone_size: .; v_call: TRBV2; d_call: TRBD2; j_call: TRBJ2-7; cdr3_length: 13; cdr3_aa: CASSAGGATEQYF; cdr3_nt: TGTGCCAGCAGTGCCGGGGGGGCAACCGAGCAGTACTTC
clone_size: .; v_call: TRBV6-4; d_call: TRBD1; j_call: TRBJ1-2; cdr3_length: 13; cdr3_aa: CATRGGANYGYTF; cdr3_nt: TGTGCCACTCGAGGGGGCGCTAACTATGGCTACACCTTC
clone_size: .; v_call: TRBV27; d_call: TRBD1; j_call: TRBJ2-3; cdr3_length: 16; cdr3_aa: CASSPPSGQGADTQYF; cdr3_nt: TGTGCCAGCAGCCCCCCCTCGGGACAGGGCGCAGATACGCAGTATTTT
clone_size: once; v_call: TRBV7-9; d_call: .; j_call: TRBJ2-5; cdr3_length: 13; cdr3_aa: CASSSRHQETQYF; cdr3_nt: TGTGCCAGCAGCTCCCGACACCAAGAGACCCAGTACTTC
clone_size: .; v_call: TRBV5-1; d_call: TRBD1; j_call: TRBJ1-2; cdr3_length: 15; cdr3_aa: CASSQQGALGHGYTF; cdr3_nt: TGCGCCAGCAGCCAACAGGGGGCGCTTGGACATGGCTACACCTTC